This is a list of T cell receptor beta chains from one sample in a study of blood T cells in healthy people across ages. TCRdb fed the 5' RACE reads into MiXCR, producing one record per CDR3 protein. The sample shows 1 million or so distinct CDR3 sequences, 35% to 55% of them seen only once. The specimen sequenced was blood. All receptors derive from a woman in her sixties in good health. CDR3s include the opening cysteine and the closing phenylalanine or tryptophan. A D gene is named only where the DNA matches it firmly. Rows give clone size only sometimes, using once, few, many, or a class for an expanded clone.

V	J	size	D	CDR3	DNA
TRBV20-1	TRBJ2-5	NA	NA	CSARDVGGFQETQYF	TGCAGTGCTAGAGATGTTGGGGGCTTCCAAGAGACCCAGTACTTC
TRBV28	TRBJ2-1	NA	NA	CASSPHQGPSEQFF	TGTGCCAGCAGTCCCCACCAGGGGCCGTCCGAGCAGTTCTTC
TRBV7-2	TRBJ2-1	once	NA	CASSSTPTPEDEQFF	TGTGCCAGCAGCTCCACCCCGACGCCGGAGGATGAGCAGTTCTTC
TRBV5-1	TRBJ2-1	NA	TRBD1	CASSRDRDSYNEQFF	TGCGCCAGCAGCCGTGACAGGGACAGTTACAATGAGCAGTTCTTC
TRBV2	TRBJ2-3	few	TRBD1	CASRLDRGRGTDTQYF	TGTGCCAGCAGGTTAGACAGGGGGCGCGGAACAGATACGCAGTATTTT
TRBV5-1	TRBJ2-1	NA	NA	CASRPGGGAYNEQFF	TGCGCCAGCAGACCAGGGGGGGGGGCCTACAATGAGCAGTTCTTC
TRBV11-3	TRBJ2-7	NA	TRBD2	CASSLASGRHYEQYF	TGTGCCAGCAGCCTGGCTAGCGGGAGACACTACGAGCAGTACTTC
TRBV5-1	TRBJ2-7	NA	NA	CASSLLGDAYEQYF	TGCGCCAGCAGCTTACTTGGTGACGCCTACGAGCAGTACTTC
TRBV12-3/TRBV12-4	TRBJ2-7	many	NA	CASSLQGGYEQYF	TGTGCCAGCAGTCTCCAGGGGGGATACGAGCAGTACTTC
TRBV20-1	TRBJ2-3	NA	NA	CSARAPGMGDTQYF	TGCAGTGCTAGAGCCCCCGGGATGGGAGATACGCAGTATTTT
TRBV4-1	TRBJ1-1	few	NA	CASSQGVTANTEAFF	TGCGCCAGCAGCCAAGGGGTGACAGCGAACACTGAAGCTTTCTTT
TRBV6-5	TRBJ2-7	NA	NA	CASSFTGRQYEQYF	TGTGCCAGCAGTTTCACCGGGAGACAATACGAGCAGTACTTC
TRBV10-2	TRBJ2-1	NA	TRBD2	CASRELAGGMYNEQFF	TGCGCCAGCAGGGAACTAGCGGGAGGCATGTACAATGAGCAGTTCTTC
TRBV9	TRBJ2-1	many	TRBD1	CASNRDSSYNEQFF	TGTGCCAGCAACCGGGACAGTTCCTACAATGAGCAGTTCTTC
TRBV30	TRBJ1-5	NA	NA	CAWSGGVLGNQPQHF	TGTGCCTGGAGTGGGGGGGTATTAGGCAATCAGCCCCAGCATTTT
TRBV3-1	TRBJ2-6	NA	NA	CASSRGGGGSGANVLTF	TGTGCCAGCAGCAGGGGGGGTGGAGGCTCTGGGGCCAACGTCCTGACTTTC
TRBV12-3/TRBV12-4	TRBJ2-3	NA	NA	CASSTLRTDTQYF	TGTGCCAGCAGTACCCTGCGGACAGATACGCAGTATTTT
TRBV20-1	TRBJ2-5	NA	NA	CSARDQGTPDQETQYF	TGCAGTGCTAGAGATCAGGGGACCCCGGACCAAGAGACCCAGTACTTC
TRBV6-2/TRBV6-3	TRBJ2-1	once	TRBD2	CASSYRRLAGGSSYNEQFF	TGTGCCAGCAGTTACAGGCGGCTAGCGGGAGGAAGCTCCTACAATGAGCAGTTCTTC
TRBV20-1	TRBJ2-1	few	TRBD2	CSARGGTSPSEQFF	TGCAGTGCTAGAGGAGGGACTAGTCCCTCTGAGCAGTTCTTC
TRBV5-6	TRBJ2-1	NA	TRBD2	CASSFLAGDGNEQFF	TGTGCCAGCAGCTTTCTAGCGGGAGACGGCAATGAGCAGTTCTTC
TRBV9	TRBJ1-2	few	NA	CASSAPGGDGYTF	TGTGCCAGCAGCGCGCCCGGGGGGGATGGCTACACCTTC
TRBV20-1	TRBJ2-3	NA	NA	CSANSFAVTDTQYF	TGCAGTGCTAATTCTTTCGCGGTTACAGATACGCAGTATTTT
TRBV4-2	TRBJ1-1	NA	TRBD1	CASSHPRDRGSTEAFF	TGTGCCAGCAGCCACCCAAGGGACAGGGGCTCCACTGAAGCTTTCTTT
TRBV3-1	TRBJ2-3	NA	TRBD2	CASSQASGSWADTQYF	TGTGCCAGCAGCCAAGCGAGCGGGAGTTGGGCAGATACGCAGTATTTT
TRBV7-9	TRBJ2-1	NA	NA	CASVGRDNEQFF	TGTGCCAGCGTTGGAAGGGACAATGAGCAGTTCTTC
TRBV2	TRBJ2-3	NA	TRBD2	CASRLTSGTYTDTQYF	TGTGCCAGCAGACTGACTAGCGGGACCTACACAGATACGCAGTATTTT
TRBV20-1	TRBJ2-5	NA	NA	CSAIDLPTQYF	TGCAGTGCTATAGACCTGCCAACCCAGTACTTC
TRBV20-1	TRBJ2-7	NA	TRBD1	CSARSTQGSFYEQYF	TGCAGTGCTAGATCGACACAGGGGTCGTTCTACGAGCAGTACTTC
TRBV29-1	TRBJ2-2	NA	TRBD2	CSVEDPQGLAGAHTGELFF	TGCAGCGTTGAAGATCCCCAGGGACTAGCGGGAGCTCACACCGGGGAGCTGTTTTTT
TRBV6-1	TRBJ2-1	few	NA	CASIGLTYNEQFF	TGTGCCAGCATTGGCCTAACCTACAATGAGCAGTTCTTC
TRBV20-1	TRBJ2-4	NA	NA	CSARVDSYKQYF	TGCAGTGCTAGAGTCGACTCCTACAAGCAGTACTTC
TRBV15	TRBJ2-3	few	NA	CATSRDRGVPDTQYF	TGTGCCACCAGCAGAGATCGAGGGGTCCCAGATACGCAGTATTTT
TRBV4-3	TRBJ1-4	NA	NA	CASSQEMGNAEKLFF	TGCGCCAGCAGCCAAGAGATGGGAAATGCAGAAAAACTGTTTTTT
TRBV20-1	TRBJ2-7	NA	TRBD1	CSARVTGASYEQYF	TGCAGTGCTAGAGTTACAGGGGCCTCCTACGAGCAGTACTTC
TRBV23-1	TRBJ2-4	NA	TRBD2	CASRRSGRNRRPGYF	TGCGCCAGCAGACGGAGCGGGAGGAACAGACGGCCTGGGTACTTC
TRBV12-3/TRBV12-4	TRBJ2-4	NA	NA	CASSFKLVEQYF	TGTGCCAGCAGTTTCAAACTAGTGGAGCAGTACTTC
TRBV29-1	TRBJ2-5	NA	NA	CSVLWREGQETQYF	TGCAGCGTCCTATGGCGGGAAGGGCAAGAGACCCAGTACTTC
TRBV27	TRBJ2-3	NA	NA	CASGWGDTQYF	TGTGCCAGCGGCTGGGGAGATACGCAGTATTTT